Listed below are T cell receptor beta chains from one sample, sequenced in a study of OX40 agonist ivuxolimab in advanced cancers. Repertoires were generated with immunoSEQ multiplex PCR, while TCRdb's copy carries only in-frame clones and drops some. The sample lists fewer than 30,000 clones, around 87% occurring once. Sequenced material: CD4+ or CD8+ T cells sorted from blood, taken in a trial of the OX40 agonist ivuxolimab. Receptors originate from an adult with an advanced solid tumor such as melanoma, head and neck, liver or kidney cancer. The CDR3 runs from the conserved cysteine through the conserved F or W. D genes are given only for firm matches. The size entry is marked missing in some rows and otherwise reads once, few, many or a size class.

j_call: TRBJ2-7
d_call: NA
clone_size: NA
v_call: TRBV10-3
cdr3_aa: CAISEIAVSYEQYF
cdr3_nt: TGTGCCATCAGTGAGATTGCGGTATCCTACGAGCAGTACTTC

j_call: TRBJ2-2
d_call: NA
clone_size: NA
v_call: TRBV2
cdr3_aa: CASSGFTETGELFF
cdr3_nt: TGTGCCAGCAGTGGTTTTACCGAAACCGGGGAGCTGTTTTTT

j_call: TRBJ2-7
d_call: TRBD2
clone_size: NA
v_call: TRBV4-1
cdr3_aa: CASSQGTSGFYEQYF
cdr3_nt: TGCGCCAGCAGCCAAGGGACTAGCGGCTTCTACGAGCAGTACTTC

j_call: TRBJ2-7
d_call: NA
clone_size: NA
v_call: TRBV5-4
cdr3_aa: CASSSWSEQYF
cdr3_nt: TGTGCCAGCAGCTCGTGGTCCGAGCAGTACTTC

j_call: TRBJ2-7
d_call: NA
clone_size: few
v_call: TRBV7-6
cdr3_aa: CASSSYPSGEQYF
cdr3_nt: TGTGCCAGCAGCTCTTACCCCTCGGGGGAGCAGTACTTC

j_call: TRBJ2-6
d_call: NA
clone_size: NA
v_call: TRBV7-9
cdr3_aa: CASSFSVGAGANVLTF
cdr3_nt: TGTGCCAGCAGCTTTTCGGTGGGGGCCGGGGCCAACGTCCTGACTTTC

j_call: TRBJ2-1
d_call: TRBD2
clone_size: NA
v_call: TRBV27
cdr3_aa: CASSPRWASGSQSPYNEQFF
cdr3_nt: TGTGCCAGCAGCCCTCGATGGGCTAGCGGGAGTCAGAGTCCCTACAATGAGCAGTTCTTC

j_call: TRBJ2-2
d_call: TRBD2
clone_size: few
v_call: TRBV7-6
cdr3_aa: CASSPMGLAGSVGTGELFF
cdr3_nt: TGTGCCAGCAGCCCCATGGGACTAGCGGGATCCGTGGGCACCGGGGAGCTGTTTTTT

j_call: TRBJ1-2
d_call: NA
clone_size: NA
v_call: TRBV7-2
cdr3_aa: CASSPGAGSIYGYTF
cdr3_nt: TGTGCCAGCAGCCCAGGGGCAGGAAGCATCTATGGCTACACCTTC

j_call: TRBJ2-7
d_call: NA
clone_size: NA
v_call: TRBV5-1
cdr3_aa: CASSLERHGTYEQYF
cdr3_nt: TGCGCCAGCAGCTTGGAACGGCACGGGACCTACGAGCAGTACTTC

j_call: TRBJ2-7
d_call: NA
clone_size: few
v_call: TRBV6-1
cdr3_aa: CASSEGLAAKSEQYF
cdr3_nt: TGTGCCAGCAGTGAAGGCCTAGCCGCGAAGAGCGAGCAGTACTTC

j_call: TRBJ2-2
d_call: NA
clone_size: NA
v_call: TRBV7-2
cdr3_aa: CASNTGFDTGELFF
cdr3_nt: TGTGCCAGCAATACAGGGTTCGACACCGGGGAGCTGTTTTTT

j_call: TRBJ2-7
d_call: NA
clone_size: NA
v_call: TRBV4-3
cdr3_aa: CASSQVPGGGPYEQYF
cdr3_nt: TGCGCCAGCAGCCAAGTTCCAGGGGGGGGACCTTACGAGCAGTACTTC

j_call: TRBJ1-1
d_call: NA
clone_size: NA
v_call: TRBV7-9
cdr3_aa: CASTLGREAFF
cdr3_nt: TGTGCCAGCACTTTAGGCCGTGAAGCTTTCTTT

j_call: TRBJ1-4
d_call: NA
clone_size: NA
v_call: TRBV4-1
cdr3_aa: CASSHLRQGGAGNEKLFF
cdr3_nt: TGCGCCAGCAGCCACCTCAGGCAAGGGGGGGCAGGCAATGAAAAACTGTTTTTT

j_call: TRBJ2-4
d_call: TRBD1
clone_size: NA
v_call: TRBV23-1
cdr3_aa: CASSRRQGAPGENIQYF
cdr3_nt: TGCGCCAGCAGTCGAAGACAGGGGGCGCCCGGAGAAAACATTCAGTACTTC